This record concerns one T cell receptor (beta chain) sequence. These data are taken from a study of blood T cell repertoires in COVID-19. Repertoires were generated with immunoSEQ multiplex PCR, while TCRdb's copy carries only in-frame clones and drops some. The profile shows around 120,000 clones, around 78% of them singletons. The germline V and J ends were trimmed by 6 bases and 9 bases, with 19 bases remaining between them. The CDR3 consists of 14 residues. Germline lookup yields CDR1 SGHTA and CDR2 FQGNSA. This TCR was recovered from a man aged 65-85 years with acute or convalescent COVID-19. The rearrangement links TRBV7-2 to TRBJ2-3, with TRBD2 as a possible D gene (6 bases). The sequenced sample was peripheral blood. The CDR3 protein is CASRRGAGPNTQYF. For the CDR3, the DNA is TGTGCCAGCAGGCGCGGGGCGGGTCCCAACACGCAGTATTTT.